The clone carrying this TCR beta chain was seen a single time. Repertoires were generated with immunoSEQ multiplex PCR, while TCRdb's copy carries only in-frame clones and drops some. The sample records 25,000 to 30,000 clones, 91% being singletons. Per germline, CDR1 LNHNV and CDR2 YYDKDF (reference sequence). The CDR3 totals 14 residues. Trimming removed 5 bases at V and 5 bases at J, with 15 bases between. The data belong to a study of OX40 agonist ivuxolimab in advanced cancers. The TCR comes from an adult with an advanced solid tumor such as melanoma, head and neck, liver or kidney cancer. The sample was CD4+ or CD8+ T cells sorted from blood, taken in a trial of the OX40 agonist ivuxolimab. This chain connects TRBV15 to TRBJ1-1; possible D gene TRBD1, 6 bases. CDR3 sequence reads: CATSLWGLGTEAFF. DNA of the CDR3: TGTGCCACCAGCCTATGGGGGCTCGGGACTGAAGCTTTCTTT.